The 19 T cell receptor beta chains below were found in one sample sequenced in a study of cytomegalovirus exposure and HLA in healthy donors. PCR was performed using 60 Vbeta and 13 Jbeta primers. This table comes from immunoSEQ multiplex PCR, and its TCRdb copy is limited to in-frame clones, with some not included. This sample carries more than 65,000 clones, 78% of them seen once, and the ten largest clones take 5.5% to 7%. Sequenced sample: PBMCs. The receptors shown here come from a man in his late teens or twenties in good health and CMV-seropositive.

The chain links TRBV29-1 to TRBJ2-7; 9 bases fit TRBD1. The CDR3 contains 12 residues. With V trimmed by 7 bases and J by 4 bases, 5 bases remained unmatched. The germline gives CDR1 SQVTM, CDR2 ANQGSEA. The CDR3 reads CSAGTGMYEQYF. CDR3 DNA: TGCAGCGCCGGGACAGGGATGTACGAGCAGTACTTC.

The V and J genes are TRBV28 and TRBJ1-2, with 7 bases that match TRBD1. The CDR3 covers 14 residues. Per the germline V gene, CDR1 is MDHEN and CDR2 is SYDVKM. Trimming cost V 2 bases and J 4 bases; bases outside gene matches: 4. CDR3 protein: CASSLRGTAYGYTF. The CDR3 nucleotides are TGTGCCAGCAGTTTAAGGGGGACAGCCTATGGCTACACCTTC.

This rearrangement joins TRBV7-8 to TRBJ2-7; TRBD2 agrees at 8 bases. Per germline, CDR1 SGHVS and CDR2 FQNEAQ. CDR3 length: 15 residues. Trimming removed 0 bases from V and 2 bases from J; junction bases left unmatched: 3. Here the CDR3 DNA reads TGTGCCAGCAGCTTAGCCAAGCGGGGGACCTACGAGCAGTACTTC. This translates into CASSLAKRGTYEQYF.

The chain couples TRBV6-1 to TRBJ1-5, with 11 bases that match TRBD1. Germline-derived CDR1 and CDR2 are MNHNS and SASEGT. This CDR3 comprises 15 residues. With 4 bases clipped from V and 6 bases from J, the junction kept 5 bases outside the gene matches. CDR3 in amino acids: CASSAGTGGSQPQHF. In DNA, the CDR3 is TGTGCCAGCAGTGCGGGGACAGGGGGGTCTCAGCCCCAGCATTTT.

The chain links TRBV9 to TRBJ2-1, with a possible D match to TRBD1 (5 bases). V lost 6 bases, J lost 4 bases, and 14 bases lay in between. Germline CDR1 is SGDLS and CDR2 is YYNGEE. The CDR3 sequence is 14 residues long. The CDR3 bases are TGTGCCAGCAATGTGGGGCTCGGGTACAATGAGCAGTTCTTC. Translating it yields CASNVGLGYNEQFF.

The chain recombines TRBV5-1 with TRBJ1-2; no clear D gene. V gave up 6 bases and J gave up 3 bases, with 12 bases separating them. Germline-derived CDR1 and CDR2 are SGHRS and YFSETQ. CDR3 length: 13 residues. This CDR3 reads CASTPGGDYGYTF. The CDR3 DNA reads TGCGCCAGCACTCCAGGCGGGGACTATGGCTACACCTTC.

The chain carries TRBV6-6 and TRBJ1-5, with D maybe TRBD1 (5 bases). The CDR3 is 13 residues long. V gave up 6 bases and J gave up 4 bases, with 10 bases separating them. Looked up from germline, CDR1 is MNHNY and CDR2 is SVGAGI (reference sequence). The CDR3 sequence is CASRYTGNQPQHF. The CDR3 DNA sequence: TGTGCCAGCAGGTATACAGGAAATCAGCCCCAGCATTTT.

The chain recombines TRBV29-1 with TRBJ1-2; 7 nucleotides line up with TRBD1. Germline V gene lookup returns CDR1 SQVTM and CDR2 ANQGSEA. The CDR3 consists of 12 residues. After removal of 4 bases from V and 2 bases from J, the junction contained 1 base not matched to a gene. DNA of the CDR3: TGCAGCGTTGGGGACAGCAACTATGGCTACACCTTC. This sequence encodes CSVGDSNYGYTF.

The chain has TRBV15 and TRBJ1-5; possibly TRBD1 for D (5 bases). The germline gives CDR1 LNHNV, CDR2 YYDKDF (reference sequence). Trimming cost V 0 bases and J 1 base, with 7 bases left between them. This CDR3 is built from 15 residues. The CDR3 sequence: CATSRDPGSNQPQHF. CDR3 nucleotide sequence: TGTGCCACCAGCAGAGATCCAGGGAGCAATCAGCCCCAGCATTTT.

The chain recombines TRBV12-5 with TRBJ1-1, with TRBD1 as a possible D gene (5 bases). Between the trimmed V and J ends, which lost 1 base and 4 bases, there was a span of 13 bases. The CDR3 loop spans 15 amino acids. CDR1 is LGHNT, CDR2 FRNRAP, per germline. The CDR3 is CASGLGGRGGTEAFF. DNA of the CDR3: TGTGCTAGTGGTTTGGGGGGCCGGGGAGGCACTGAAGCTTTCTTT.

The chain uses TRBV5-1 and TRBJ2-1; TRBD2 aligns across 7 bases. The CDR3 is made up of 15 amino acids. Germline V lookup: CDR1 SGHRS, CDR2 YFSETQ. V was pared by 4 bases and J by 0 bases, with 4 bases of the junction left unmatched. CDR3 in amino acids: CASSNGGSSYNEQFF. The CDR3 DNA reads TGCGCCAGCAGCAACGGCGGGAGCTCCTACAATGAGCAGTTCTTC.

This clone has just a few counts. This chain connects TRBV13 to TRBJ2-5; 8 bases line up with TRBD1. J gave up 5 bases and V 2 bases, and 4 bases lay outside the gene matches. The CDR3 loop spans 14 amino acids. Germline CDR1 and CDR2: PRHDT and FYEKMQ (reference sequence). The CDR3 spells CASSLQGAAETQYF. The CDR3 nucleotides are TGTGCCAGCAGCTTACAGGGGGCTGCGGAGACCCAGTACTTC.

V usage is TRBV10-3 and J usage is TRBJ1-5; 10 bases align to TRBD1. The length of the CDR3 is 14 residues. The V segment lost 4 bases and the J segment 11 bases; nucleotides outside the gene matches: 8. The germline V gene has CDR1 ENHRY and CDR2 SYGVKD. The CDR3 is CAISAGTGDRSQHF. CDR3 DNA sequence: TGTGCCATCAGTGCCGGGACAGGGGATCGTTCCCAGCATTTT.

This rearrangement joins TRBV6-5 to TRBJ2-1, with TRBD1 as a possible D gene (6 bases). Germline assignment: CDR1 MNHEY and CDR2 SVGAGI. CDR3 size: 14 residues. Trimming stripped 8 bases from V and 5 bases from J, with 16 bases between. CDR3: CASPRDTMHNEQFF. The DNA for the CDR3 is TGTGCCAGCCCCCGGGACACAATGCACAATGAGCAGTTCTTC.

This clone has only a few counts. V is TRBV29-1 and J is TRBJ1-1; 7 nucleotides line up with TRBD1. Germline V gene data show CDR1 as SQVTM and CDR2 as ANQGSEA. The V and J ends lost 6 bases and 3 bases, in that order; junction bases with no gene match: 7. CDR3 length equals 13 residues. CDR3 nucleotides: TGCAGCGTAATTGGGGACAGATACACTGAAGCTTTCTTT. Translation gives CSVIGDRYTEAFF.

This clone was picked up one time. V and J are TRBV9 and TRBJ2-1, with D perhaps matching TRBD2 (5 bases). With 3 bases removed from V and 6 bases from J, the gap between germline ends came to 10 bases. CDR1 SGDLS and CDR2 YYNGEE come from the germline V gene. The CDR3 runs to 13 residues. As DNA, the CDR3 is TGTGCCAGCAGCGCCTACGGGATCAATGAGCAGTTCTTC. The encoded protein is CASSAYGINEQFF.

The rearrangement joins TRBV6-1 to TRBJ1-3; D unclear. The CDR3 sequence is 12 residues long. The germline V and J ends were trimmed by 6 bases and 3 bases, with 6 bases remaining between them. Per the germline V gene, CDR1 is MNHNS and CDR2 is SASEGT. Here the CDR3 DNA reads TGTGCCAGCAGGGAGGTTGGAAACACCATATATTTT. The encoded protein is CASREVGNTIYF.

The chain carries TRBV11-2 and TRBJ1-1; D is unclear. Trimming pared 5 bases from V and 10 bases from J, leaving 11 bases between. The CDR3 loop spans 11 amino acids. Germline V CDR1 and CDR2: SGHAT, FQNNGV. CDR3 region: CASSALVRAFF. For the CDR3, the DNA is TGTGCCAGCAGCGCGCTGGTTCGAGCTTTCTTT.

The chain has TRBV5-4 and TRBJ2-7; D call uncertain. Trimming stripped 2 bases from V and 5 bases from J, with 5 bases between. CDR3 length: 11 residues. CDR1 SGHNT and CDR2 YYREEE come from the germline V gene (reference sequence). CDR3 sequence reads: CASSLLDEQYF. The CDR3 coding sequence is TGTGCCAGCAGCTTACTGGACGAGCAGTACTTC.